This T cell receptor (beta chain) comes out of a study of identical twins. Study results and caveats: Cord blood beta clonotypes present at high abundance carried fewer insertions; no such pattern appeared in memory repertoires.

TCRdb fed the 5' RACE reads into MiXCR, producing one record per CDR3 protein. The sample shows nearly 200,000 distinct CDR3 sequences, more than 15% of them seen only once. The germline V gene encodes CDR1 LGHNA and CDR2 YNFKEQ. The V gene end was trimmed by 3 bases and the J gene end by 0 bases; junction bases not matched to a gene: 1. The CDR3 length is 14 residues. Points on this clonotype: Its antigen is still unknown.

The sample also formed part of further work on T cells expressing NK-cell markers. As that report states: Expanded NKG2C+ T cell clones were not confirmed as HCMV-specific.

Input material: CD8+ T cells sorted from blood. The rearrangement uses TRBV4-2 and TRBJ1-1; 7 nucleotides align to TRBD1. The source is a woman under 30 in good health. This CDR3 is CASSQRGLNTEAFF. Here the CDR3 DNA reads TGTGCCAGCAGCCAGAGGGGGCTGAACACTGAAGCTTTCTTT.